The entry below describes one T cell receptor (beta chain). This sample is drawn from a study of OX40 agonist ivuxolimab in advanced cancers. Profiling relied on immunoSEQ multiplex PCR, and the TCRdb table lists in-frame clones only, not all of them. This sample has 55,000 to 70,000 clones; approximately 84% occur once, and the top ten carry roughly 2%. This material consisted of CD4+ or CD8+ T cells sorted from blood, taken in a trial of the OX40 agonist ivuxolimab. This clonotype was obtained from an adult with an advanced solid tumor such as melanoma, head and neck, liver or kidney cancer.

The CDR3 here is CASRDNSGNTIYF. The CDR3 nucleotides are TGTGCCAGCAGGGACAACTCTGGAAACACCATATATTTT. The chain carries TRBV6-5 and TRBJ1-3; D is perhaps TRBD1 (5 bases). V lost 6 bases and J 0 bases, leaving 6 bases between the germline ends. CDR3 length: 13 amino acids. CDR1 is MNHEY and CDR2 is SVGAGI in the germline V gene.